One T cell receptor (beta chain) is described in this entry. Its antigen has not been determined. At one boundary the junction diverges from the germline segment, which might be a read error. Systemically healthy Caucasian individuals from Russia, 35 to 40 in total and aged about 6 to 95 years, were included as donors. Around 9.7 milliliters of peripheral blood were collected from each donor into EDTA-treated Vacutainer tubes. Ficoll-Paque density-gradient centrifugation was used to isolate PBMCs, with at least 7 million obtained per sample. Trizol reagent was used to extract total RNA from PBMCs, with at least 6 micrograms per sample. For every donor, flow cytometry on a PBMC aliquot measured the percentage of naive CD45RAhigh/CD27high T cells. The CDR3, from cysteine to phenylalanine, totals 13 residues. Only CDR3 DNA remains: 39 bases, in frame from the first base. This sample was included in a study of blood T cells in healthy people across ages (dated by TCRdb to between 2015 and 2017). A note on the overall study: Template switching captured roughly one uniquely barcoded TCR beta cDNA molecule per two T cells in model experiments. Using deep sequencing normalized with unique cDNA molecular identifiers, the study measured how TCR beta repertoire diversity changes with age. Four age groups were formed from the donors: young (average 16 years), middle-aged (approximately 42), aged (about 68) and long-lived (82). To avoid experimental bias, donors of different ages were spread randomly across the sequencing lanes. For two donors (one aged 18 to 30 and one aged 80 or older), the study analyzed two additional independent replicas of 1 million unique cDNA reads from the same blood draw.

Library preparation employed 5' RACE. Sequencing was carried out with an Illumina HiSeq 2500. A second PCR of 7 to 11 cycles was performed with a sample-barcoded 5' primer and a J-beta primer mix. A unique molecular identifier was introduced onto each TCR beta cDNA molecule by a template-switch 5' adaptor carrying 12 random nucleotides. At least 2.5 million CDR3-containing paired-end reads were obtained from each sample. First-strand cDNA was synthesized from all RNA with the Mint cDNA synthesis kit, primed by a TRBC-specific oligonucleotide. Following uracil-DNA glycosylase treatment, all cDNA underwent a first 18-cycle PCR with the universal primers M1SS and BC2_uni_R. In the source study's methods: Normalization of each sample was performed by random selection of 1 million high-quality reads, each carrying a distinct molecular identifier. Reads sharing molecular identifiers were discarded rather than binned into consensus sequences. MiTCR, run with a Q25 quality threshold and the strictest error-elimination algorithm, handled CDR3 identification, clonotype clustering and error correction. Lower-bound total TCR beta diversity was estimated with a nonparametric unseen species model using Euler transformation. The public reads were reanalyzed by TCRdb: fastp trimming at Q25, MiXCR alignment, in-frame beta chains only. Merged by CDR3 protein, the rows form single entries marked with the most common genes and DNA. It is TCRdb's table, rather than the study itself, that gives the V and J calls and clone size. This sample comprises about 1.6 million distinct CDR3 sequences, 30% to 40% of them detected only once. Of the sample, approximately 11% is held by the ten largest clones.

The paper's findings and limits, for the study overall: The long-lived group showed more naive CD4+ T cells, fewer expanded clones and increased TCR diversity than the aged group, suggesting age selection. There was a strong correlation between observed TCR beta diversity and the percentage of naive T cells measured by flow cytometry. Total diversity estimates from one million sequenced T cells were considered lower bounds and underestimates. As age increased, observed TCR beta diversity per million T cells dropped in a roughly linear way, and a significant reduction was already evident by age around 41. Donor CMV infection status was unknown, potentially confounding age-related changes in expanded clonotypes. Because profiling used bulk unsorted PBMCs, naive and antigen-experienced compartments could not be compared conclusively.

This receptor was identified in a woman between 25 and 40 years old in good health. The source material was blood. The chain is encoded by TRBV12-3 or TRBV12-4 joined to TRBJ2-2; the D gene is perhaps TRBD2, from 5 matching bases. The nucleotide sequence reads TGTGCCAGCAGTTTAAGGGAAACCGGGGAGCCGTTTTTT. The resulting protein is CASSLRETGEPFF.